The clone carrying this TCR beta chain was recorded a few times. Its antigen is unidentified. The sample originates from a study of T cell repertoires in cytomegalovirus infection. Study-wide background: It can be stated that public TCR beta signatures indicated CMV infection as well as a matching HLA type. Broader study findings: Carriers of CMV and the relevant HLA type were discriminated by public TCR beta frequency. Clonotype analysis showed dominance of the ex vivo response by HLA-C-restricted CMV-specific TCR beta clonotypes.

TCRdb called the reads again in MiXCR, with one record for every CDR3 protein. Of some 940,000 distinct CDR3 sequences detected, approximately 33% appear once; the ten largest clones hold roughly 13%. The CDR3 extends over 11 amino acids. CDR1 and CDR2 (germline): MNHEY, SMNVEV (reference sequence). V was shortened by 8 bases and J by 9 bases, with 13 bases between the two germline ends. The genes are TRBV27 and TRBJ1-1, with D unresolved. The sequencing here drew on cultured CD8+ T cells from PBMCs, taken from culture after CMV antigen stimulation. The clonotype originates from a human donor in good health (CMV status not recorded). Some clones in this sample may be carry-over from other donors' samples. The CDR3 sequence: CASLSYLQAFF. The CDR3 bases are TGTGCCAGCTTGAGTTACTTGCAAGCTTTCTTT.